Reported below is one T cell receptor beta chain. Its antigen is unidentified. CDR3 length equals 15 residues. With 1 base removed from V and 4 bases from J, the gap between germline ends came to 11 bases. Germline V gives CDR1 SGHTA, CDR2 FQGNSA. This sample stems from a study of a mutant IDH1 vaccine in newly diagnosed glioma. Study information: Vaccination began 4-6 weeks post radiotherapy alone, or with temozolomide cycles. Before enrollment, the patients had been treated with radiotherapy alone, temozolomide alone, or both together. Most of them had received both. Visit V12 was conducted at week 35 as the safety follow-up. Visit V13 came later, at week 47.

Clones were read by immunoSEQ multiplex PCR, and TCRdb kept only the in-frame ones, dropping some. Here the sample spans about 54,000 clones, 80% to 85% being singletons. The study, taken as a whole, reports: Induction of immune responses by the vaccine occurred in just under 95% of patients.

Time point given: week 35, safety follow-up. Topical imiquimod was applied with each vaccine dose, which held 300 ug of mutant IDH1 20-mer peptide. The starting material was PBMCs, obtained from a glioma patient whose treatment included an IDH1 peptide vaccine. The source is a woman younger than 30 with glioma. The chain employs TRBV7-2 and TRBJ1-3; a possible D gene is TRBD1 (6 bases). The CDR3 loop reads CASSLGGGPGNTIYF. The CDR3 DNA follows: TGTGCCAGCAGCTTAGGGGGGGGGCCCGGAAACACCATATATTTT. Variable domain in full (rest from reference TRBV7-2 and TRBJ1-3): GAGVSQSPSNKVTEKGKDVELRCDPISGHTALYWYRQSLGQGLEFLIYFQGNSAPDKSGLPSDRFSAERTGGSVSTLTIQRTQQEDSAVYLCASSLGGGPGNTIYFGEGSWLTVV.